This T cell receptor (beta chain) was recovered during a study of identical twins. Whole-study findings and limits: Abundant cord blood beta clonotypes carried fewer insertions; memory repertoires showed none.

After template switching added a universal primer site, the resulting cDNA carried unique molecular identifiers. TCRdb analysed the 5' RACE reads with MiXCR anew, one entry per CDR3 protein. Among 1.5 million to 2 million distinct CDR3 sequences listed, around 33% were seen once. This CDR3 region has 16 residues. J was trimmed by 2 bases and V by 0 bases; bases with no gene match: 4. Germline-derived CDR1 and CDR2 are SGHRS and YFSETQ. This clonotype was counted between two and nine times. Its antigen is not known. All donors comprised healthy Caucasians. The sample was cord blood. The clonotype was recovered from a newborn girl in good health. The rearrangement joins TRBV5-1 to TRBJ1-5, with 8 bases that match TRBD1. CDR3 DNA: TGCGCCAGCAGCTTGGGCGCGACAGGGGGCAATCAGCCCCAGCATTTT. It translates to CASSLGATGGNQPQHF.